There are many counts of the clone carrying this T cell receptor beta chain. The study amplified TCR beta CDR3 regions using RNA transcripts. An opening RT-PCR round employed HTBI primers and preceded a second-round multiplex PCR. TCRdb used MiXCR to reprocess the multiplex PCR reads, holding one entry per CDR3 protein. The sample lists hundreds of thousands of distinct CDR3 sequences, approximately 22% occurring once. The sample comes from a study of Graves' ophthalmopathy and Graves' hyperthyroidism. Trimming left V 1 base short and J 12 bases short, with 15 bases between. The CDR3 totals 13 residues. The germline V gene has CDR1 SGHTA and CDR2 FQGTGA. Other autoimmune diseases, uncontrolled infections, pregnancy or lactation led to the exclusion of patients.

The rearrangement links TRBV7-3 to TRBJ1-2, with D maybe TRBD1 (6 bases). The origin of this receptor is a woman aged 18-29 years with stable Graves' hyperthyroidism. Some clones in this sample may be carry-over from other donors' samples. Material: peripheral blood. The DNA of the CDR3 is TGTGCCAGCAGCTTAATCGCGGGGCAGGGGCACACCTTC. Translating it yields CASSLIAGQGHTF.